The clone carrying this T cell receptor (beta chain) was recorded at least ten times. Its antigen is undetermined. MiXCR, applied by TCRdb to the 5' RACE reads, yields one record per CDR3 protein. The data contain hundreds of thousands of distinct CDR3 sequences, around 9.1% of them singletons. The data were taken from a study of CD8 T cells in ankylosing spondylitis. Study-level points and caveats: What appeared characteristic of ankylosing spondylitis blood was a TCR beta motif of fewer than ten highly homologous variants. The study looked at matched synovial fluid samples from ankylosing spondylitis patients. Disease-linked clones were reported to be significantly enriched there.

Germline lookup yields CDR1 SGHTA and CDR2 FQGNSA. With 4 bases clipped from V and 4 bases from J, the junction kept 9 bases outside the gene matches. The CDR3 is 15 amino acids. The gene calls are TRBV7-2 and TRBJ1-2, with 7 nucleotides matching TRBD1. This clonotype was obtained from a male donor with ankylosing spondylitis or in good health (not recorded which). The sequenced sample was blood, either unsorted or a sorted T cell fraction (not recorded which). CDR3 loop: CASSSLSGGAYGYTF. CDR3 bases: TGTGCCAGCAGCTCACTGTCAGGGGGAGCCTATGGCTACACCTTC.